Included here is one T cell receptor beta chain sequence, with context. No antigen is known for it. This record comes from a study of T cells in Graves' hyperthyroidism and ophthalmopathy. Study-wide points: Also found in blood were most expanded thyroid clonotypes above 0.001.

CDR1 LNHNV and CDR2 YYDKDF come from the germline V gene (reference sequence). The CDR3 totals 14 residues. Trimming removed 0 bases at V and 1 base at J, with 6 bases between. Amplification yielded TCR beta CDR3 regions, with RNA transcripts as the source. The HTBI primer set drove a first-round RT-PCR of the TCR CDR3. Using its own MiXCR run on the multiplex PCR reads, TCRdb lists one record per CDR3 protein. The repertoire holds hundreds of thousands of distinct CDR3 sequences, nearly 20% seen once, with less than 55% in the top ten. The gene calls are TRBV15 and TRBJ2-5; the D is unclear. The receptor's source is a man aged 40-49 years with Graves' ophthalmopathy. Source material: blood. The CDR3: CATSRDGSQETQYF. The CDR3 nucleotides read TGTGCCACCAGCAGAGATGGCAGCCAAGAGACCCAGTACTTC.